The 21 T cell receptor beta chains below come from one sample, sequenced in a study of radiation and T cells in renal cell carcinoma. Assay: immunoSEQ multiplex PCR; the TCRdb copy retains only in-frame clones and omits some. The table has about 140,000 clones, over 80% seen once. The time point here: baseline pretreatment blood. Treatment in this sample: 15 Gy SBRT to primary tumor, nephrectomy 4 weeks later. The material sequenced was blood, taken from a patient whose treatment included radiotherapy and nephrectomy. These receptors were obtained from a woman aged 45-59 years with renal cell carcinoma.

In its sample, this clone was seen once. The chain combines TRBV6-1 with TRBJ2-3, with D maybe TRBD2 (6 bases). CDR3 length: 16 residues. V was cut by 0 bases and J by 4 bases, with 14 bases left in between. Germline V gene data show CDR1 as MNHNS and CDR2 as SASEGT. This CDR3 reads CASSEARGKRADTQYF. CDR3 in DNA: TGTGCCAGCAGTGAAGCAAGAGGGAAGCGGGCAGATACGCAGTATTTT.

The chain couples TRBV18 to TRBJ1-2; the D is unclear. CDR1 and CDR2 from the germline V gene are KGHSH and LQKENI. Trimming shortened V by 3 bases and J by 3 bases, and 14 bases separated the two germline ends. The CDR3 spans 15 residues. In nucleotides, the CDR3 is TGTGCCAGCTCACCGGCAGGAATACTCGACTATGGCTACACCTTC. This encodes CASSPAGILDYGYTF.

A few counts support this clone. This rearrangement joins TRBV29-1 to TRBJ1-5; D gene unclear. Trimming took off 6 bases at V and 4 bases at J, with 10 bases between the two ends. Germline V gene sequence: CDR1 SQVTM, CDR2 ANQGSEA. The CDR3 totals 12 residues. CDR3 residues: CSVRTDNQPQHF. The CDR3 DNA follows: TGCAGCGTCAGGACGGATAATCAGCCCCAGCATTTT.

The chain couples TRBV9 to TRBJ1-2; D unresolved. The V end lost 1 base, the J end lost 6 bases, and 7 bases lay between the germline ends. Germline V gene data show CDR1 as SGDLS and CDR2 as YYNGEE. This CDR3 contains 12 residues. CDR3 nucleotide sequence: TGTGCCAGCAGCGTACCGAGGGATGGCTACACCTTC. Protein product: CASSVPRDGYTF.

The V call is TRBV7-9, the J call TRBJ2-1, with TRBD2 matching over 8 bases. With 7 bases clipped from V and 0 bases from J, the junction kept 8 bases outside the gene matches. The CDR3 totals 16 residues. The germline gives CDR1 SEHNR, CDR2 FQNEAQ (reference sequence). The CDR3 spells CASNPSGSLSYNEQFF. Here the CDR3 DNA reads TGTGCCAGCAATCCGAGCGGGAGCCTCTCCTACAATGAGCAGTTCTTC.

This sequence joins TRBV15 and TRBJ2-2; D gene uncertain. V gave up 1 base and J gave up 4 bases, with 4 bases separating them. The CDR3 totals 13 residues. Looked up from germline, CDR1 is LNHNV and CDR2 is YYDKDF (reference sequence). CDR3 residues: CATSRVGTGELFF. DNA for the CDR3: TGTGCCACCAGCAGAGTGGGCACCGGGGAGCTGTTTTTT.

This chain joins TRBV5-1 and TRBJ1-1; TRBD1 matches 7 bases. The CDR3 contains 14 residues. Looked up from germline, CDR1 is SGHRS and CDR2 is YFSETQ. J lost 7 bases, V lost 0 bases, and 6 bases had no gene match. For the CDR3, the DNA is TGCGCCAGCAGCTTGGCCGGAGGGGGCGGTGAAGCTTTCTTT. It translates to CASSLAGGGGEAFF.

The V gene is TRBV5-1, the J gene TRBJ1-1, with a tentative D call TRBD1 (5 bases). The CDR3 loop spans 14 amino acids. Germline CDR1 is SGHRS and CDR2 is YFSETQ. V was cut by 3 bases and J by 4 bases, with 13 bases left in between. CDR3 nucleotide sequence: TGCGCCAGCAGCTGGAGGGGAGAGAGCACTGAAGCTTTCTTT. Translation: CASSWRGESTEAFF.

The rearrangement links TRBV21-1 to TRBJ1-1. TRBV21-1 is annotated as a pseudogene. This CDR3 is built from 16 residues. The CDR3 protein is CASSTVGGRKNTEAFF. The CDR3 nucleotides are TGTGCCAGCAGCACTGTGGGGGGGCGAAAGAACACTGAAGCTTTCTTT.

V usage is TRBV10-2 and J usage is TRBJ2-3; 13 bases fit TRBD2. CDR1 and CDR2 from the germline V gene are WSHSY and SAAADI. J was trimmed by 5 bases and V by 6 bases; bases with no gene match: 5. CDR3 length: 15 residues. CDR3 nucleotides: TGCGCCAGCAGCGGGGGACTAGCGGGAAAAGATACGCAGTATTTT. Translation gives CASSGGLAGKDTQYF.

This clone has only one observation. This chain connects TRBV9 to TRBJ1-1; no firm D call. Trimming cost V 3 bases and J 1 base, with 13 bases left between them. This CDR3 contains 15 residues. CDR1 is SGDLS and CDR2 is YYNGEE in the germline V gene. The CDR3 region is CASSATGMENTEAFF. CDR3 nucleotides: TGTGCCAGCAGCGCTACCGGGATGGAGAACACTGAAGCTTTCTTT.

The rearrangement links TRBV30 to TRBJ2-7, with 7 bases lining up with TRBD2. The germline V gene has CDR1 GTSNPN and CDR2 SVGIG (reference sequence). V lost 3 bases, J lost 9 bases, and 11 bases stayed unmatched. This CDR3 is built from 13 residues. CDR3 DNA: TGTGCCTGGAGCGGGGGGACTGCCACCGTGCAGTACTTC. Its translation: CAWSGGTATVQYF.

This chain uses TRBV7-2 with TRBJ2-7; possibly TRBD2 for D (5 bases). The V and J ends lost 4 bases and 4 bases respectively, with 14 bases between them. The CDR3 consists of 14 residues. The germline V gene encodes CDR1 SGHTA and CDR2 FQGNSA. DNA of the CDR3: TGTGCCAGCAGCTCTCGTTCTCCGGGGTACGAGCAGTACTTC. It is translated as CASSSRSPGYEQYF.

This clone was seen only a few times. The chain joins TRBV9 to TRBJ1-2; D unclear. V was cut by 2 bases and J by 2 bases, with 13 bases left in between. From germline, CDR1 is SGDLS and CDR2 YYNGEE. This CDR3 is built from 15 residues. The CDR3 loop is CASSVAGRENYGYTF. In DNA, the CDR3 is TGTGCCAGCAGCGTGGCCGGGAGGGAGAACTATGGCTACACCTTC. Using reference TRBV9 and TRBJ1-2 for the parts outside the CDR3, the full variable domain is DSGVTQTPKHLITATGQRVTLRCSPRSGDLSVYWYQQSLDQGLQFLIQYYNGEERAKGNILERFSAQQFPDLHSELNLSSLELGDSALYFCASSVAGRENYGYTFGSGTRLTVV.

This clone appeared once. This chain uses TRBV28 with TRBJ1-5; D ambiguous. V was trimmed by 6 bases and J by 0 bases, leaving 6 bases between them. Germline V lookup: CDR1 MDHEN, CDR2 SYDVKM. The CDR3 sequence is 13 residues long. The CDR3: CASRGNSNQPQHF. As DNA, the CDR3 is TGTGCCAGCAGGGGAAATAGCAATCAGCCCCAGCATTTT.

The chain uses TRBV5-1 and TRBJ1-4; possible D gene TRBD1, 6 bases. Per germline, CDR1 SGHRS and CDR2 YFSETQ. Trimming stripped 2 bases from V and 6 bases from J, with 11 bases between. The CDR3 spans 14 residues. CDR3 DNA sequence: TGCGCCAGCAGCTTCAGGGGTTTTGATGAAAAACTGTTTTTT. This translates into CASSFRGFDEKLFF.

The chain uses TRBV27 and TRBJ2-7; a weak D match, TRBD2 (5 bases). This CDR3 is built from 13 residues. With 8 bases removed from V and 6 bases from J, the gap between germline ends came to 17 bases. Germline CDR1 reads MNHEY; CDR2 reads SMNVEV (reference sequence). The CDR3 is CASHARLRGEQYF. CDR3 nucleotides: TGTGCCAGCCACGCCAGGTTACGGGGCGAGCAGTACTTC.

The chain links TRBV10-2 to TRBJ2-7, with 13 nucleotides matching TRBD2. Per the germline V gene, CDR1 is WSHSY and CDR2 is SAAADI. J gave up 5 bases and V 10 bases, and 5 bases lay outside the gene matches. This CDR3 contains 13 residues. Here the CDR3 DNA reads TGCGCCACTCGACTAGCGGGGGGTGACGAGCAGTACTTC. Its protein product is CATRLAGGDEQYF.

V and J are TRBV5-1 and TRBJ2-5; D is ambiguous. V lost 1 base to trimming and J lost 2 bases, with 9 bases between them. CDR1 and CDR2 from the germline V gene are SGHRS and YFSETQ. CDR3 length equals 14 residues. CDR3 DNA sequence: TGCGCCAGCAGCTTGAACAGTCCACAAGAGACCCAGTACTTC. As protein: CASSLNSPQETQYF.

V and J are TRBV10-3 and TRBJ1-1, with a weak D call TRBD1 (5 bases). Germline V gene sequence: CDR1 ENHRY, CDR2 SYGVKD. Trimming took off 6 bases at V and 11 bases at J, with 13 bases between the two ends. The CDR3 length is 11 residues. The CDR3 DNA reads as TGTGCCATCAGGGCAGGGACGCGGGCTTTCTTT. Its protein product is CAIRAGTRAFF.

V usage is TRBV5-1 and J usage is TRBJ1-2, with 7 bases identical to TRBD1. CDR1 is SGHRS and CDR2 is YFSETQ in the germline V gene. Losses at the gene ends were 3 bases for V and 3 bases for J; bases not matched to a gene: 5. The CDR3 spans 14 residues. The CDR3 here is CASSSETGYYGYTF. CDR3 in DNA: TGCGCCAGCAGCTCGGAGACAGGGTACTATGGCTACACCTTC. Full variable domain (outside the CDR3, taken from reference TRBV5-1 and TRBJ1-2): KAGVTQTPRYLIKTRGQQVTLSCSPISGHRSVSWYQQTPGQGLQFLFEYFSETQRNKGNFPGRFSGRQFSNSRSEMNVSTLELGDSALYLCASSSETGYYGYTFGSGTRLTVV.